This entry is about one T cell receptor beta chain. Its antigen is as yet unknown. The record originates from a study of shared clonotypes between healthy human individuals. Overall study findings and caveats: In a few donors, approximately 5% of naive CD4 clonotypes appeared in common. Naive subsets, compared against memory subsets, generally had larger estimated richness values.

Several immunoSEQ plates held equal portions of the genomic DNA taken from each subset. Sequencing used immunoSEQ multiplex PCR; TCRdb keeps in-frame clones, though not all of them. The data contain about 680,000 clones, around three quarters of them singletons. Germline loops: CDR1 SGHAT, CDR2 FQNNGV. The CDR3 spans 16 residues. V trimming: 5 bases; J trimming: 4 bases; junction bases outside the gene matches: 12. The sequencing sample was made of memory CD4+ T cells sorted from blood. Subset denoted: CD45RA-negative fraction. The source is a woman aged 25 to 45 in good health. The chain is built from TRBV11-2 and TRBJ2-7; 9 nucleotides match TRBD2. The CDR3 here is CASSVYSGRIRYEQYF. In DNA, the CDR3 is TGTGCCAGCAGCGTTTATAGCGGGAGAATCAGATACGAGCAGTACTTC.